This T cell receptor beta chain was identified in a study of beta chain features in type 1 diabetes. About this clone itself: The antigen is unknown.

Broader study findings: Shorter templates might be favored by PCR, and equally so in patients and in controls. High-TCR-expressing cells could be over-represented by cDNA sequencing.

The isolated RNA, all of it, was reverse transcribed, so expressed TCRB transcripts were what got sequenced. Only in-frame clones appear in the TCRdb table, and some are missing; sequencing was by immunoSEQ multiplex PCR. The sample holds fewer than 550,000 clones, over 10% seen once. The CDR3 extends over 15 amino acids. Germline V CDR1 and CDR2: SGHDN, FVKESK. V shed 1 base, J shed 2 bases, and the junction held 5 bases outside the gene matches. Sequences were obtained from naive CD4+ T cells from blood. This chain uses TRBV14 with TRBJ2-7, with 7 positions matching TRBD2. This sequence originates from a woman under 30 in good health. CDR3 sequence (DNA): TGTGCCAGCAGCCAAGTGGGAGCGGGGACCTACGAGCAGTACTTC. This sequence encodes CASSQVGAGTYEQYF.